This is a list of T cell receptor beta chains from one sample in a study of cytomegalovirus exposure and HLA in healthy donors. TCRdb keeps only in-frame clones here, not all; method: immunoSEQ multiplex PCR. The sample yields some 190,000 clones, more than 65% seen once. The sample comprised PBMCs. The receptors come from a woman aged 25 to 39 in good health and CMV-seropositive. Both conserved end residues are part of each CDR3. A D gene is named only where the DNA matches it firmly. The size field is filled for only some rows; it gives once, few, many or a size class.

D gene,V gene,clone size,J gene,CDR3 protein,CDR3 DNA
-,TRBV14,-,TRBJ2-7,CASSHLRTDGEQYF,TGTGCCAGCAGCCACTTAAGGACAGACGGCGAGCAGTACTTC
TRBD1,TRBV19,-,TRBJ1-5,CASIHQGGKGNQPQHF,TGTGCCAGTATCCATCAAGGGGGCAAGGGCAATCAGCCCCAGCATTTT
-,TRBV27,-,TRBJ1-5,CASSSAGRTRNQPQHF,TGTGCCAGCAGTTCGGCGGGGCGGACGCGGAATCAGCCCCAGCATTTT
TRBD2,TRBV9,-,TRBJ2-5,CASSPGTSQETQYF,TGTGCCAGCAGCCCCGGGACTAGCCAAGAGACCCAGTACTTC
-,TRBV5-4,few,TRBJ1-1,CASSPGGEIMNTEAFF,TGTGCCAGCAGCCCGGGAGGGGAGATCATGAACACTGAAGCTTTCTTT
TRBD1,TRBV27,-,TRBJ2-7,CASSSGQKLYEQYF,TGTGCCAGCAGTTCGGGACAGAAACTATACGAGCAGTACTTC
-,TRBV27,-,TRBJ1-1,CASSPLRQSTEAFF,TGTGCCAGCAGTCCCCTTCGTCAGTCGACTGAAGCTTTCTTT
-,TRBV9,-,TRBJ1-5,CASSVESRGYRPQHF,TGTGCCAGCAGCGTAGAATCGCGGGGTTACCGGCCCCAGCATTTT
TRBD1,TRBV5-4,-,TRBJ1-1,CASSLTGDTEAFF,TGTGCCAGCAGCTTGACAGGGGACACTGAAGCTTTCTTT
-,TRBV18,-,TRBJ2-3,CASSPRQVQDTQYF,TGTGCCAGCTCACCGCGACAGGTTCAAGATACGCAGTATTTT
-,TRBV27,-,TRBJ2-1,CASSFSRVDEQFF,TGTGCCAGCAGTTTTTCTCGTGTCGATGAGCAGTTCTTC
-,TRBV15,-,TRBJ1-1,CATSRDPERGEAFF,TGTGCCACCAGCAGAGATCCCGAGCGGGGGGAAGCTTTCTTT
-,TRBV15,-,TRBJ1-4,CATSRDRGATNEKLFF,TGTGCCACCAGCAGAGATCGCGGCGCAACTAATGAAAAACTGTTTTTT
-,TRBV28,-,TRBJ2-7,CASRDTGDITYEQYF,TGTGCCAGCAGGGACACCGGAGACATAACCTACGAGCAGTACTTC
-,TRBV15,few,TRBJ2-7,CATSRDPRGGNDEQYF,TGTGCCACCAGCAGAGATCCGCGCGGCGGGAACGACGAGCAGTACTTC
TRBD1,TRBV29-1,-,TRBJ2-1,CSVHGQVLYNEQFF,TGCAGCGTCCATGGACAGGTCCTATACAATGAGCAGTTCTTC